One TCR beta chain is described in this entry. No antigen is known for it. Noted treatment: skin biopsy from PPD injection site in Mantoux-positive individual. The library had UMIs added by 3' ligation of an oligonucleotide to TCR cDNA. Tuberculin skin test biopsies were taken where PPD was injected in Mantoux-positive people. Unsorted total RNA, roughly 1 to 1000 ng, was DNase treated before reverse transcription. This specimen comes from a study of naive and memory T cell subsets. Points from the study as a whole: Far more TCRs reportedly came from tuberculin skin test site biopsies. More TCRs at tuberculin sites were read as hypersensitivity T cell infiltration.

V lost 2 bases, J lost 1 base, and 9 bases lay in between. CDR1 SEHNR and CDR2 FQNEAQ come from the germline V gene (reference sequence). The CDR3 has 15 residues. Ligated cDNA underwent four rounds of PCR with nested alpha and beta constant region primers and SP2. TCRdb reanalysed the UMI-ligation and nested PCR reads using MiXCR and keeps one entry per CDR3 protein. In the table there are about 24,000 distinct CDR3 sequences, 6% of which are singletons. The sequences come from skin, collected from a tuberculin skin test site. The TCR originated in an adult in good health. This chain connects TRBV7-9 to TRBJ2-4; D unresolved. The CDR3 sequence is CASSLSGIAKNIQYF. The CDR3 DNA reads as TGTGCCAGCAGCTTATCTGGGATCGCCAAAAACATTCAGTACTTC.